A single sample is the source of the 15 T cell receptor beta chains below, sequenced in a study of shared clonotypes between healthy human individuals (dated by TCRdb to 2019 to 2021). The library was obtained by the immunoSEQ multiplex PCR assay. TCRdb took this table from immuneACCESS and kept in-frame rearrangements with V and J called. Such tables lack part of the clones; where checked against another copy, unresolved V genes explain under half of the gap, and the rest is unexplained. The sample yields 2,500,000 or so clones; roughly 93% were counted once. The ten largest clones take up about 0.39% of the sample. Source material: naive CD4+ T cells from PBMCs. The cell subset or site label here, explained by the study, means: CD45RA+ positively selected. These receptors originate from a man younger than 35 in good health. Some clones in this sample may be carry-over from other donors' samples.

This rearrangement joins TRBV28 to TRBJ2-5, with unresolved D. Trimming took off 3 bases at V and 1 base at J, with 9 bases between the two ends. Germline CDR1 is MDHEN and CDR2 is SYDVKM. CDR3 length: 14 residues. The CDR3 region is CASSFLGSQETQYF. The DNA of the CDR3 is TGTGCCAGCAGTTTTTTGGGGTCCCAAGAGACCCAGTACTTC. Using reference TRBV28 and TRBJ2-5 for the parts outside the CDR3, the full variable domain is DVKVTQSSRYLVKRTGEKVFLECVQDMDHENMFWYRQDPGLGLRLIYFSYDVKMKEKGDIPEGYSVSREKKERFSLILESASTNQTSMYLCASSFLGSQETQYFGPGTRLLVL.

The gene calls are TRBV5-6 and TRBJ2-7; tentatively, D is TRBD1 (6 bases). The V and J ends lost 2 bases and 2 bases respectively, with 14 bases between them. The CDR3 consists of 15 residues. Looked up from germline, CDR1 is SGHDT and CDR2 is YYEEEE. CDR3 protein: CASSLPTGQPYEQYF. As DNA, the CDR3 is TGTGCCAGCAGCTTACCAACTGGACAGCCCTACGAGCAGTACTTC.

This sequence joins TRBV5-1 and TRBJ2-7; 7 nucleotides line up with TRBD2. This CDR3 region has 13 residues. Germline assignment: CDR1 SGHRS and CDR2 YFSETQ. The V gene end was trimmed by 1 base and the J gene end by 6 bases; junction bases not matched to a gene: 4. The CDR3 DNA reads as TGCGCCAGCAGCTTGAGAGGCGGGGGCGAGCAGTACTTC. It encodes CASSLRGGGEQYF.

This clone was found once. This sequence joins TRBV5-1 and TRBJ2-1; D perhaps matches TRBD1 (6 bases). V was shortened by 9 bases and J by 4 bases, with 14 bases between the two germline ends. The CDR3 covers 13 residues. Germline loops: CDR1 SGHRS, CDR2 YFSETQ. The CDR3 DNA is TGCGCCACCTCAACGGACAGTTACAATGAGCAGTTCTTC. Protein: CATSTDSYNEQFF.

This clone is a singleton in its sample. The chain has TRBV5-6 and TRBJ2-6; unclear D gene. The CDR3 has 13 residues. Between the trimmed V and J ends, which lost 5 bases and 0 bases, there was a span of 3 bases. The germline CDR1 and CDR2 sequences are SGHDT and YYEEEE. DNA for the CDR3: TGTGCCAGCAGAAACTCTGGGGCCAACGTCCTGACTTTC. This encodes CASRNSGANVLTF.

The chain recombines TRBV6-1 with TRBJ1-1; D might be TRBD1 (5 bases). Germline V lookup: CDR1 MNHNS, CDR2 SASEGT. The CDR3 runs to 11 residues. V lost 11 bases to trimming and J lost 10 bases, with 17 bases between them. The CDR3 sequence: CAASQDDIAFF. CDR3 bases: TGTGCCGCGTCACAGGATGATATAGCTTTCTTT.

V usage is TRBV5-1 and J usage is TRBJ2-5; the match to TRBD1 covers 9 bases. The germline CDR1 and CDR2 sequences are SGHRS and YFSETQ. Trimming at V came to 4 bases and at J to 4 bases, leaving 5 bases not matched to a gene. The CDR3 runs to 14 residues. The CDR3 loop reads CASSVYRGPETQYF. The DNA for the CDR3 is TGCGCCAGCAGCGTCTACAGGGGGCCAGAGACCCAGTACTTC.

This chain links TRBV7-9 with TRBJ1-5; D is uncertain. Per germline, CDR1 SEHNR and CDR2 FQNEAQ (reference sequence). The CDR3 totals 14 residues. The V end lost 5 bases, the J end lost 4 bases, and 12 bases lay between the germline ends. The CDR3 loop reads CASSPVLENQPQHF. The CDR3 DNA follows: TGTGCCAGCAGCCCGGTCCTGGAGAATCAGCCCCAGCATTTT.

This clone was counted a few times. The J gene is TRBJ1-5, the V gene TRBV7-9; D possibly corresponds to TRBD1 (5 bases). The CDR3 sequence is 13 residues long. The germline V gene has CDR1 SEHNR and CDR2 FQNEAQ (reference sequence). Between the trimmed V and J ends, which lost 5 bases and 5 bases, there was a span of 10 bases. The CDR3 loop is CASSPQQDQPQHF. CDR3 bases: TGTGCCAGCAGCCCCCAACAGGATCAGCCCCAGCATTTT.

The genes are TRBV7-9 and TRBJ2-2; 8 positions match TRBD1. The trim removed 2 bases at V and 6 bases at J, leaving 8 bases unmatched. The V gene's germline CDR1 is SEHNR and CDR2 FQNEAQ (reference sequence). This CDR3 contains 16 residues. DNA of the CDR3: TGTGCCAGCAGCTTATGGCAGGGGGCGCGGGCCGGGGAGCTGTTTTTT. Its translation is CASSLWQGARAGELFF.

The chain employs TRBV30 and TRBJ2-5, with 9 bases identical to TRBD1. Germline V CDR1 and CDR2: GTSNPN, SVGIG (reference sequence). The CDR3 is 13 residues long. V trimming: 3 bases; J trimming: 5 bases; junction bases outside the gene matches: 4. CDR3 DNA: TGTGCCTGGAGGCACACAGGGGGCGAGACCCAGTACTTC. Amino acid sequence: CAWRHTGGETQYF.

This chain uses TRBV14 with TRBJ2-7; D could derive from TRBD1 or TRBD2 (5 bases each). The CDR3 is 14 residues long. The V and J ends lost 4 bases and 2 bases respectively, with 12 bases between them. CDR1 is SGHDN and CDR2 is FVKESK in the germline V gene. The CDR3 coding sequence is TGTGCCAGCAGCCGAGACGTGGGACCCTACGAGCAGTACTTC. Amino acids: CASSRDVGPYEQYF.

The V and J genes are TRBV30 and TRBJ2-3; 7 bases are a match to TRBD2. V shed 4 bases, J shed 4 bases, and the junction held 11 bases outside the gene matches. The length of the CDR3 is 15 residues. Germline V gene data show CDR1 as GTSNPN and CDR2 as SVGIG (reference sequence). The DNA for the CDR3 is TGTGCCTGGACGGTCTGGCGGGAGTCCTCAGATACGCAGTATTTT. Residues: CAWTVWRESSDTQYF.

The chain has TRBV5-1 and TRBJ1-5; 9 bases are a match to TRBD1. The CDR3 is 15 amino acids. Trimming cost V 3 bases and J 5 bases; bases outside gene matches: 6. CDR1 and CDR2 (germline): SGHRS, YFSETQ. The CDR3 DNA sequence: TGCGCCAGCAGCTGGGGACAGGGTCGCGATCAGCCCCAGCATTTT. Its protein is CASSWGQGRDQPQHF.

The genes are TRBV28 and TRBJ2-7; TRBD1 is a possible D gene (6 bases). The CDR3 is made up of 12 amino acids. Germline V gene sequence: CDR1 MDHEN, CDR2 SYDVKM. The V end lost 8 bases, the J end lost 2 bases, and 10 bases lay between the germline ends. Here the CDR3 reads CASGQTTYEQYF. CDR3 nucleotide sequence: TGTGCCAGCGGACAGACAACCTACGAGCAGTACTTC.